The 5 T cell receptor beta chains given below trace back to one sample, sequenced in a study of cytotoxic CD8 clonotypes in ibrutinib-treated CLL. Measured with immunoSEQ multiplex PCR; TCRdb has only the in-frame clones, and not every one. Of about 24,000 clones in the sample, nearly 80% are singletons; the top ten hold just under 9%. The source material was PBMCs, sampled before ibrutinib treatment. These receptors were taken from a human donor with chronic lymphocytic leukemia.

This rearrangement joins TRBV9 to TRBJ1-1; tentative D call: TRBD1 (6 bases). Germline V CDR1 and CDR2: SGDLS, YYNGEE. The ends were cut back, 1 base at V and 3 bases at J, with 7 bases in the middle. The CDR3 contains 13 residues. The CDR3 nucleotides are TGTGCCAGCAGCGTATCAGGGGACACTGAAGCTTTCTTT. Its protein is CASSVSGDTEAFF.

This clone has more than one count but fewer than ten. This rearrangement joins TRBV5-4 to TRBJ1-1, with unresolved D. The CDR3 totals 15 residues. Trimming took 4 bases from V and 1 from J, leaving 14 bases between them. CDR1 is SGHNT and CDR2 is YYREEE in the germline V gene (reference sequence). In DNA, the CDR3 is TGTGCCAGCAGCCGTGCCACCGCGGGGAACACTGAAGCTTTCTTT. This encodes CASSRATAGNTEAFF.

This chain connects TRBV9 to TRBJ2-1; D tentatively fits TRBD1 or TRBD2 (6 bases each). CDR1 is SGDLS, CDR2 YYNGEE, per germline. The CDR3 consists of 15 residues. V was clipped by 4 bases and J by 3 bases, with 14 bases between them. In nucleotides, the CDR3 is TGTGCCAGCAGCCCCGAAAAGGGGGGCTACAATGAGCAGTTCTTC. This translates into CASSPEKGGYNEQFF.

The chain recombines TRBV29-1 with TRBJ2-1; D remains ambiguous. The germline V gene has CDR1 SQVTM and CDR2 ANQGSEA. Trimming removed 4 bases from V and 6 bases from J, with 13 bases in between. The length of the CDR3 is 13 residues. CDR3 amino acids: CSVGSGFLNEQFF. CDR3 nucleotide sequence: TGCAGCGTTGGGTCAGGATTTCTCAATGAGCAGTTCTTC.

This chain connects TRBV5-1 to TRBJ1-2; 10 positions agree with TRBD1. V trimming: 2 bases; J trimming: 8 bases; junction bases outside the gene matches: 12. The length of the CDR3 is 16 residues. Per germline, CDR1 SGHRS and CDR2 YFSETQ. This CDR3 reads CASSFGTGASFEGYTF. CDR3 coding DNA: TGCGCCAGCAGCTTCGGGACAGGGGCCTCTTTTGAGGGCTACACCTTC.